A single sample gave rise to the 21 T cell receptor beta chains below, sequenced in a study of PD-L1 blockade in urothelial cancer. Time point specified: pretreatment peripheral blood. Sequenced by immunoSEQ multiplex PCR; TCRdb stores in-frame clones only, minus some. The sample records some 50,000 clones, roughly 89% being singletons. The source material was PBMCs, sampled around atezolizumab (anti-PD-L1) treatment. Receptor source: an older woman with urothelial cancer.

The chain is built from TRBV14 and TRBJ2-7; 7 bases match TRBD2. CDR3 size: 15 residues. Germline V gene sequence: CDR1 SGHDN, CDR2 FVKESK. J gave up 0 bases and V 6 bases, and 8 bases lay outside the gene matches. The CDR3 nucleotides are TGTGCCAGCAGTCCCCTGGGAGGGAGCTCCTACGAGCAGTACTTC. Its protein is CASSPLGGSSYEQYF.

This sequence joins TRBV4-3 and TRBJ1-1; D perhaps matches TRBD1 (5 bases). Trimming took 1 base from V and 4 from J, leaving 10 bases between them. CDR1 is LGHNA and CDR2 is YSLEER in the germline V gene. This CDR3 is built from 14 residues. The CDR3 DNA reads TGCGCCAGCAGCCAAGGGGGCGTGAGCACTGAAGCTTTCTTT. It encodes CASSQGGVSTEAFF.

This clone was seen a handful of times. The V call is TRBV27, the J call TRBJ2-7, with D hard to call. Trimming left V 2 bases short and J 0 bases short, with 14 bases between. This CDR3 contains 16 residues. CDR1 and CDR2 from the germline V gene are MNHEY and SMNVEV (reference sequence). CDR3 bases: TGTGCCAGCAGTTTACGTCCGACAAGAGCCTCCTACGAGCAGTACTTC. Residues: CASSLRPTRASYEQYF.

The genes are TRBV11-3 and TRBJ2-3; possibly TRBD1 for D (5 bases). V was shortened by 5 bases and J by 0 bases, with 15 bases between the two germline ends. Germline V gene lookup returns CDR1 SGHNT and CDR2 YENEEA. The CDR3 has 16 amino acids. This chain's CDR3 is CASSPRRQGSTDTQYF. CDR3 coding DNA: TGTGCCAGCAGCCCACGCCGGCAGGGAAGCACAGATACGCAGTATTTT.

V and J are TRBV19 and TRBJ1-6, with 8 bases identical to TRBD1. The CDR3 totals 13 residues. The germline V gene has CDR1 LNHDA and CDR2 SQIVND (reference sequence). V lost 5 bases and J lost 10; bases outside the gene matches: 4. The DNA for the CDR3 is TGTGCCAGTAGTGGCAGGGGGCGATCACCCCTCCACTTT. As protein: CASSGRGRSPLHF.

The chain joins TRBV5-6 to TRBJ2-1; a weak D match, TRBD2 (6 bases). Germline V gene sequence: CDR1 SGHDT, CDR2 YYEEEE. The CDR3 contains 17 residues. Trimming stripped 4 bases from V and 1 base from J, with 18 bases between. DNA for the CDR3: TGTGCCAGCAGCCCATTAGCGGTTCAAATGTCCTACAATGAGCAGTTCTTC. It yields the protein CASSPLAVQMSYNEQFF.

The V call is TRBV19, the J call TRBJ1-1; possible D gene TRBD1, 6 bases. V lost 3 bases to trimming and J lost 3 bases, with 14 bases between them. Looked up from germline, CDR1 is LNHDA and CDR2 is SQIVND (reference sequence). CDR3 length: 15 amino acids. The CDR3 bases are TGTGCCAGTAGTATTGCCGGGACATGGGACACTGAAGCTTTCTTT. Translation gives CASSIAGTWDTEAFF. The whole variable domain, remainder taken from reference TRBV19 and TRBJ1-1, is DGGITQSPKYLFRKEGQNVTLSCEQNLNHDAMYWYRQDPGQGLRLIYYSQIVNDFQKGDIAEGYSVSREKKESFPLTVTSAQKNPTAFYLCASSIAGTWDTEAFFGQGTRLTVV.

This chain uses TRBV7-8 with TRBJ2-2, with D maybe TRBD1 (5 bases). Germline assignment: CDR1 SGHVS and CDR2 FQNEAQ. This CDR3 is 18 amino acids long. V dropped 5 bases and J dropped 0 bases, with 19 bases sitting between them. The CDR3 coding sequence is TGTGCCAGCAGCCAAGCCTGGGCAGGGCCATCGAACACCGGGGAGCTGTTTTTT. It is translated as CASSQAWAGPSNTGELFF.

This rearrangement joins TRBV28 to TRBJ2-5, with D possibly TRBD1 on 6 matching bases. Trimming removed 6 bases at V and 5 bases at J, with 10 bases between. The CDR3 totals 12 residues. The germline V gene has CDR1 MDHEN and CDR2 SYDVKM. The CDR3 here is CASRLTGETQYF. In DNA, the CDR3 is TGTGCCAGCAGGCTAACAGGGGAGACCCAGTACTTC.

This chain links TRBV7-3 with TRBJ2-6; D is unresolved. The CDR3 totals 18 residues. V shed 5 bases and J shed 2 bases, with 19 bases lying between them. The germline V gene encodes CDR1 SGHTA and CDR2 FQGTGA. DNA of the CDR3: TGTGCCAGCAGCGATTACCTTCCTGCGGCGGCTGGGGCCAACGTCCTGACTTTC. Encoded protein: CASSDYLPAAAGANVLTF. The full variable domain, with the rest looked up from reference TRBV7-3 and TRBJ2-6, is GAGVSQTPSNKVTEKGKYVELRCDPISGHTALYWYRQSLGQGPEFLIYFQGTGAADDSGLPNDRFFAVRPEGSVSTLKIQRTERGDSAVYLCASSDYLPAAAGANVLTFGAGSRLTVL.

The rearrangement uses TRBV4-3 and TRBJ2-2; 10 bases are a match to TRBD2. Trimming cost V 0 bases and J 2 bases; bases outside gene matches: 9. Germline CDR1 is LGHNA and CDR2 is YSLEER. This CDR3 is 19 amino acids long. CDR3 nucleotide sequence: TGCGCCAGCAGCCAAGACCCGCCTAGCGGGGGACCTAACACCGGGGAGCTGTTTTTT. Its translation is CASSQDPPSGGPNTGELFF.

The chain employs TRBV6-1 and TRBJ1-2; 9 nucleotides line up with TRBD1. V gave up 10 bases and J gave up 2 bases; unmatched junction bases: 5. The V gene's germline CDR1 is MNHNS and CDR2 SASEGT. This CDR3 region has 13 residues. This CDR3 reads CATSGTGNYGYTF. CDR3 DNA: TGTGCCACATCCGGGACAGGGAACTATGGCTACACCTTC.

The chain carries TRBV10-3 and TRBJ2-1; TRBD2 agrees at 9 bases. Looked up from germline, CDR1 is ENHRY and CDR2 is SYGVKD. This CDR3 has 14 amino acids. V lost 1 base, J lost 9 bases, and 4 bases stayed unmatched. Written as DNA, the CDR3 is TGTGCCATCAGTGAGTTAGTAGCGGGGGTTGAGCAGTTCTTC. Translating it yields CAISELVAGVEQFF.

The V call is TRBV7-6, the J call TRBJ2-1, with 8 nucleotides matching TRBD1. V dropped 5 bases and J dropped 3; count of bases not matched to a gene: 6. The germline V gene has CDR1 SGHVS and CDR2 FNYEAQ. This CDR3 is built from 15 residues. CDR3 nucleotides: TGTGCCAGCAGCCCCGGGACAGGATTCTACAATGAGCAGTTCTTC. Protein: CASSPGTGFYNEQFF.

The chain combines TRBV6-6 with TRBJ2-3; TRBD1 matches at 8 bases. V lost 2 bases to trimming and J lost 4 bases; unmatched junction nucleotides: 8. CDR1 and CDR2 (germline): MNHNY, SVGAGI (reference sequence). The CDR3 has 16 amino acids. CDR3 nucleotides: TGTGCCAGCAGTTACGCCCCCGGGACAGGTCCAGATACGCAGTATTTT. This gives the protein CASSYAPGTGPDTQYF.

This clone was observed a single time. This rearrangement joins TRBV9 to TRBJ2-5; 7 nucleotides align to TRBD1. This CDR3 is 14 amino acids long. Germline CDR1 and CDR2: SGDLS and YYNGEE. V was clipped by 3 bases and J by 5 bases; unmatched bases: 7. This chain's CDR3 is CASSAHTGEETQYF. The CDR3 DNA reads TGTGCCAGCAGCGCACATACAGGGGAGGAGACCCAGTACTTC.

The rearrangement uses TRBV18 and TRBJ1-5; D is uncertain. This CDR3 is 14 amino acids long. Germline CDR1 reads KGHSH; CDR2 reads LQKENI. V shed 8 bases and J shed 0 bases, with 11 bases lying between them. CDR3 sequence: CASAATASNQPQHF. In DNA, the CDR3 is TGTGCCAGCGCGGCCACGGCTAGCAATCAGCCCCAGCATTTT.

V and J are TRBV7-9 and TRBJ2-4; 7 nucleotides match TRBD1. The CDR3 is 13 residues long. With V trimmed by 6 bases and J by 5 bases, 4 bases remained unmatched. Germline CDR1 SEHNR, CDR2 FQNEAQ (reference sequence). In nucleotides, the CDR3 is TGTGCCAGCAGTCTGACAGGGCAAAACATTCAGTACTTC. It specifies CASSLTGQNIQYF.

This clone was seen only once. V and J are TRBV6-1 and TRBJ1-5; D gene uncertain. Trimming removed 8 bases from V and 1 base from J, with 9 bases in between. This CDR3 has 13 residues. In germline, CDR1 is MNHNS, CDR2 SASEGT. For the CDR3, the DNA is TGTGCCAGCGGAGGAAGGAGCAATCAGCCCCAGCATTTT. The encoded protein is CASGGRSNQPQHF.

V is TRBV10-3 and J is TRBJ1-1; no firm D call. The length of the CDR3 is 12 residues. Trimming took 5 bases from V and 6 from J, leaving 10 bases between them. In germline, CDR1 is ENHRY, CDR2 SYGVKD. CDR3 sequence reads: CAISSGPSEAFF. CDR3 sequence (DNA): TGTGCCATCAGTTCCGGTCCCTCTGAAGCTTTCTTT.

The CDR3 DNA is TGTGCCAGCCGAGTGATCCCCCGGGACAGGGGGCGAGAGACCCAGTACTTC. Residues: CASRVIPRDRGRETQYF. This chain joins TRBV2 and TRBJ2-5; 12 nucleotides align to TRBD1. The CDR3 loop spans 17 amino acids. CDR1 is SNHLY and CDR2 is FYNNEI in the germline V gene. The junction had 14 bases not matched to a gene; V was cut back by 8 bases and J by 4 bases. Filled out from reference TRBV2 and TRBJ2-5, the complete variable domain reads EPEVTQTPSHQVTQMGQEVILRCVPISNHLYFYWYRQILGQKVEFLVSFYNNEISEKSEIFDDQFSVERPDGSNFTLKIRSTKLEDSAMYFCASRVIPRDRGRETQYFGPGTRLLVL.